This TCR beta chain was observed in a study of human versus mouse CDR3 diversity and MHC coevolution. Study at large: Valid reads per sample ranged from about 5.5 x 10^6 to 1.8 x 10^7.

Concerning this clone: The junction departs from the called germline gene at one end, perhaps through a read error.

The CDR3 length is 13 residues. The germline CDR1 and CDR2 sequences are ENHRY and SYGVKD. Here immunoSEQ multiplex PCR was the method, and the copy in TCRdb shows in-frame clones only, minus some. The sample has tens of thousands of clones; 93% are singletons. The sequence was obtained from a person aged 30 to 70 in good health. Sequencing was carried out using naive CD4+ T cells from blood. Documented subset: CD45RO-negative CD62L-positive naive CD4 T cells. The chain has TRBV10-3 and TRBJ2-7, with D possibly TRBD2 on 6 matching bases. The CDR3 loop is CAISETSAGIGPF. DNA of the CDR3: TGTGCCATCAGTGAGACCTCCGCGGGGATCGGCCCCTTC.